Each of the 4 T cell receptor beta chains below was sequenced from the same sample in a study of read filtering for tumor transcriptome and immune sequencing. Molecular barcoded adaptors covering alpha/delta and beta/gamma chains were used on 400 to 450 ng RNA. TCRdb re-analysed the reads in MiXCR, keeping a single row per CDR3 protein. The sample comprises 100,000 to 150,000 distinct CDR3 sequences, about 13% of which are singletons, and about 8.6% rests with the top ten. Sequenced input: a population of CD138-negative cells sorted from bone marrow. The receptors were gathered from a donor at least 40 years old with multiple myeloma.

This clonotype was seen ten or more times. The genes are TRBV2 and TRBJ1-1; maybe TRBD1 (5 bases). The CDR3 length is 14 residues. V was clipped by 3 bases and J by 2 bases, with 10 bases between them. Germline V lookup: CDR1 SNHLY, CDR2 FYNNEI. This CDR3 is CASSEQTVNTEAFF. The CDR3 coding sequence is TGTGCCAGCAGTGAGCAGACAGTAAACACTGAAGCTTTCTTT.

Points on this clonotype: A much larger clone lies one base from this, so it may be a read error. The V and J genes are TRBV29-1 and TRBJ2-1; D is unresolved. This CDR3 has 12 amino acids. Germline V gene data show CDR1 as SQVTM and CDR2 as ANQGSEA. The CDR3 coding sequence is TGCAGCGCACCGATCTCCTACAATGAGCGGTTCTTC. Encoded protein: CSAPISYNERFF.

This chain connects TRBV28 to TRBJ2-1; D not certain. This CDR3 comprises 14 residues. CDR1 and CDR2 (germline): MDHEN, SYDVKM. V was clipped by 3 bases and J by 0 bases, with 6 bases between them. This CDR3 reads CASSFRGSYNEQFF. The CDR3 region has the DNA TGTGCCAGCAGTTTTCGCGGCTCCTACAATGAGCAGTTCTTC.

This clonotype was observed many times. The rearrangement uses TRBV20-1 and TRBJ2-7; 8 bases are a match to TRBD2. The CDR3 contains 13 residues. Per the germline V gene, CDR1 is DFQATT and CDR2 is SNEGSKA (reference sequence). V dropped 6 bases and J dropped 2; count of bases not matched to a gene: 6. Here the CDR3 reads CSAETSAPYEQYF. The CDR3 nucleotides read TGCAGTGCGGAGACTAGCGCTCCCTACGAGCAGTACTTC.